The source of this T cell receptor (beta chain) is a study of radiation and T cells in renal cell carcinoma. Across the whole study: Nephrectomy followed 15 Gy stereotactic body radiation by 4 weeks. Study-level points and caveats: No pretreatment tumor biopsies were available for baseline clonotypes.

Sequencing was performed with immunoSEQ multiplex PCR; in TCRdb, only in-frame clones are kept and a portion is missing. This table holds 150,000 or so clones, less than 85% found once. The time point is: baseline pretreatment blood. Treatment denoted: 15 Gy SBRT to primary tumor, nephrectomy 4 weeks later. Serial blood draws occurred at baseline and 2 and 4 weeks post-SBRT. This clone was counted between two and nine times. Its matching antigen is unknown. This CDR3 spans 14 amino acids. The V gene lost 0 bases and the J gene lost 5 bases, with 8 bases spanning the gap. Germline loops: CDR1 MNHNS, CDR2 SASEGT.

The chain couples TRBV6-1 to TRBJ2-1; TRBD1 is a possible D gene (5 bases). This TCR was recovered from a woman in her fifties or sixties with renal cell carcinoma. The input for sequencing was blood, taken from a patient whose treatment included radiotherapy and nephrectomy. CDR3 region: CASSEAGLNNEQFF. The CDR3 DNA reads TGTGCCAGCAGTGAAGCGGGGCTTAACAATGAGCAGTTCTTC.